This TCR beta chain was recorded in a study of cytomegalovirus exposure and HLA in healthy donors. Clones were sequenced by immunoSEQ multiplex PCR, and TCRdb holds only the in-frame ones, with some missing. Among around 200,000 clones listed, more than 65% were seen once. This CDR3 region has 15 residues. V was clipped by 5 bases and J by 0 bases; unmatched bases: 2. The germline V gene has CDR1 SGHTA and CDR2 FQGTGA. The receptor comes from a woman between 18 and 29 years old in good health and CMV-seropositive. The V gene is TRBV7-3, the J gene TRBJ1-1, with TRBD1 matching over 11 bases. Source material: PBMCs. The CDR3 region is CASSGQGAVNTEAFF. The CDR3 DNA sequence: TGTGCCAGCAGCGGACAGGGGGCGGTGAACACTGAAGCTTTCTTT. The whole variable domain, filled in from reference TRBV7-3 and TRBJ1-1, reads GAGVSQTPSNKVTEKGKYVELRCDPISGHTALYWYRQSLGQGPEFLIYFQGTGAADDSGLPNDRFFAVRPEGSVSTLKIQRTERGDSAVYLCASSGQGAVNTEAFFGQGTRLTVV.